These 21 T cell receptor beta chains were sequenced from one sample in a study of graft-versus-host responses after intestinal transplantation. Measured with immunoSEQ multiplex PCR; TCRdb has only the in-frame clones, and not every one. The sample lists some 77,000 clones; about 90% were seen once. The sample here was PBMCs, taken 98 days after intestinal transplantation. These TCRs come from a human patient who received an intestinal transplant, so some T cells may come from the graft donor.

The chain has TRBV27 and TRBJ2-7; D perhaps matches TRBD2 (5 bases). Trimming took off 4 bases at V and 3 bases at J, with 16 bases between the two ends. Germline lookup yields CDR1 MNHEY and CDR2 SMNVEV (reference sequence). CDR3 size: 15 residues. This CDR3 reads CASSYTRTDYYEQYF. CDR3 DNA sequence: TGTGCCAGCAGTTACACTCGGACTGATTACTACGAGCAGTACTTC.

The genes are TRBV6-6 and TRBJ2-5, with 7 positions matching TRBD2. V lost 0 bases to trimming and J lost 5 bases; unmatched junction nucleotides: 3. Germline loops: CDR1 MNHNY, CDR2 SVGAGI (reference sequence). The CDR3 extends over 14 amino acids. Written as DNA, the CDR3 is TGTGCCAGCAGTTACTCGCTGGGGGGGGAGACCCAGTACTTC. This encodes CASSYSLGGETQYF.

The chain is built from TRBV6-5 and TRBJ2-1, with 8 bases lining up with TRBD1. Germline values: CDR1 MNHEY, CDR2 SVGAGI. Germline trimming cut 6 bases from V and 4 bases from J; bases unmatched to any gene: 5. The CDR3 loop spans 14 amino acids. CDR3 in DNA: TGTGCCAGCAGCCGGACAGGGAGTTACAATGAGCAGTTCTTC. This sequence encodes CASSRTGSYNEQFF.

The rearrangement joins TRBV5-6 to TRBJ2-7, with D perhaps matching TRBD1 or TRBD2 (5 bases each). The CDR3 runs to 14 residues. Germline V gives CDR1 SGHDT, CDR2 YYEEEE. V was shortened by 0 bases and J by 10 bases, with 17 bases between the two germline ends. Written as DNA, the CDR3 is TGTGCCAGCAGCTTGGGATCGTACGGGGCCGAACAGTACTTC. Translated, it gives CASSLGSYGAEQYF.

The chain links TRBV27 to TRBJ2-3; D is unclear. There are 16 residues in the CDR3. The V and J ends lost 7 bases and 5 bases respectively, with 22 bases between them. Per germline, CDR1 MNHEY and CDR2 SMNVEV (reference sequence). The CDR3 region is CASILSGPSPGDTQYF. In DNA, the CDR3 is TGTGCCAGCATTCTCTCCGGGCCGAGCCCCGGAGATACGCAGTATTTT.

J is TRBJ2-7 and V is TRBV5-1; weak D call: TRBD2 (5 bases). This CDR3 comprises 13 residues. Germline V gives CDR1 SGHRS, CDR2 YFSETQ. The V gene lost 5 bases and the J gene lost 0 bases, with 9 bases spanning the gap. The CDR3 DNA reads as TGCGCCAGCAGGAGGGCCCTCTCCTACGAGCAGTACTTC. Protein sequence: CASRRALSYEQYF.

This chain uses TRBV19 with TRBJ2-1; 7 bases match TRBD2. The germline V gene encodes CDR1 LNHDA and CDR2 SQIVND (reference sequence). With 3 bases clipped from V and 7 bases from J, the junction kept 0 bases outside the gene matches. CDR3 length equals 12 residues. The CDR3 sequence: CASSIGGNEQFF. DNA of the CDR3: TGTGCCAGTAGTATCGGGGGGAATGAGCAGTTCTTC.

A few counts support this clone. J is TRBJ1-4 and V is TRBV6-5; the match to TRBD1 covers 7 bases. The germline V gene encodes CDR1 MNHEY and CDR2 SVGAGI. The junction had 8 bases not matched to a gene; V was cut back by 7 bases and J by 3 bases. The CDR3 runs 15 residues. The CDR3 nucleotides read TGTGCCAGCAAGGAACAGGGACAGCCTAATGAAAAACTGTTTTTT. This encodes CASKEQGQPNEKLFF.

This clone was seen just once. V usage is TRBV21-1 and J usage is TRBJ2-7; the table's D call, TRBD1, has no DNA check behind it. TRBV21-1 is flagged as a pseudogene. The CDR3 loop spans 15 amino acids. CDR3 in amino acids: CASSKTGTGCYEQYF. The CDR3 nucleotides are TGTGCCAGCAGCAAAACCGGGACAGGTTGCTACGAGCAGTACTTC.

The V and J genes are TRBV4-1 and TRBJ1-1; no firm D call. Trimming shortened V by 4 bases and J by 5 bases, and 14 bases separated the two germline ends. The CDR3 runs to 14 residues. From germline, CDR1 is MGHRA and CDR2 YSYEKL. CDR3 region: CASSRLGPNTEAFF. The CDR3 region has the DNA TGCGCCAGCAGCCGACTAGGACCGAATACTGAAGCTTTCTTT.

This sequence joins TRBV28 and TRBJ2-5; perhaps TRBD1 as D (5 bases). V was shortened by 6 bases and J by 2 bases, with 10 bases between the two germline ends. CDR1 and CDR2 (germline): MDHEN, SYDVKM. This CDR3 is 13 amino acids long. The CDR3 DNA follows: TGTGCCAGCAGGGGGCTAGGACAAGAGACCCAGTACTTC. Translating it yields CASRGLGQETQYF.

The chain links TRBV7-9 to TRBJ2-5; 10 bases align to TRBD2. The V and J ends lost 0 bases and 5 bases, in that order; junction bases with no gene match: 9. Looked up from germline, CDR1 is SEHNR and CDR2 is FQNEAQ (reference sequence). This CDR3 is built from 17 residues. CDR3 nucleotides: TGTGCCAGCAGCTTAGCCCCTCTAGCGGGAGTGAGTGAGACCCAGTACTTC. Translating gives CASSLAPLAGVSETQYF. Filled out from reference TRBV7-9 and TRBJ2-5, the complete variable domain reads DTGVSQNPRHKITKRGQNVTFRCDPISEHNRLYWYRQTLGQGPEFLTYFQNEAQLEKSRLLSDRFSAERPKGSFSTLEIQRTEQGDSAMYLCASSLAPLAGVSETQYFGPGTRLLVL.

The J gene is TRBJ1-6, the V gene TRBV5-1, with D perhaps TRBD1 (5 bases). CDR3 length equals 16 residues. Germline-derived CDR1 and CDR2 are SGHRS and YFSETQ. Trimming pared 3 bases from V and 8 bases from J, leaving 18 bases between. CDR3 nucleotides: TGCGCCAGCAGCTCCTCTTTGGTGGTCAGGGATTCACCCCTCCACTTT. It encodes CASSSSLVVRDSPLHF.

This clone was recorded only once. This chain uses TRBV6-1 with TRBJ1-5, with 7 positions matching TRBD1. The germline V gene has CDR1 MNHNS and CDR2 SASEGT. Trimming removed 3 bases from V and 7 bases from J; junction bases left unmatched: 3. This CDR3 contains 13 residues. CDR3 DNA: TGTGCCAGCAGTGAGGGACAGAGACAGCCCCAGCATTTT. Protein: CASSEGQRQPQHF.

CDR3 coding DNA: TGTGCCAGCAGCTTAGCCTTAATAGATACGCAGTATTTT. This translates into CASSLALIDTQYF. The chain is built from TRBV7-9 and TRBJ2-3; D gene uncertain. Trimming stripped 0 bases from V and 5 bases from J, with 6 bases between. CDR3 length: 13 residues. The germline CDR1 and CDR2 sequences are SEHNR and FQNEAQ (reference sequence).

This clone was counted only a few times. V usage is TRBV6-5 and J usage is TRBJ1-3; D unresolved. This CDR3 spans 14 amino acids. The V gene lost 8 bases and the J gene lost 3 bases, with 14 bases spanning the gap. Germline values: CDR1 MNHEY, CDR2 SVGAGI. CDR3 coding DNA: TGTGCCAGCGCGGTCGGGGTTGGTGGAAACACCATATATTTT. Translation: CASAVGVGGNTIYF.

The chain joins TRBV28 to TRBJ2-2, with 9 bases lining up with TRBD2. V was pared by 6 bases and J by 7 bases, with 15 bases of the junction left unmatched. CDR1 and CDR2 from the germline V gene are MDHEN and SYDVKM. The CDR3 loop spans 17 amino acids. This CDR3 is CASRPQGFSGSHGELFF. CDR3 sequence (DNA): TGTGCCAGCAGGCCCCAGGGGTTTAGCGGGAGTCACGGGGAGCTGTTTTTT. Supplemented by reference TRBV28 and TRBJ2-2, the full variable domain reads DVKVTQSSRYLVKRTGEKVFLECVQDMDHENMFWYRQDPGLGLRLIYFSYDVKMKEKGDIPEGYSVSREKKERFSLILESASTNQTSMYLCASRPQGFSGSHGELFFGEGSRLTVL.

The genes are TRBV13 and TRBJ1-2, with 8 bases lining up with TRBD1. Germline V gene data show CDR1 as PRHDT and CDR2 as FYEKMQ (reference sequence). This CDR3 spans 14 amino acids. V lost 5 bases and J lost 8; bases outside the gene matches: 10. The CDR3 DNA sequence: TGTGCCAGCAGCCCAGACAGGGGTGCGGACGGCTACACCTTC. It codes for CASSPDRGADGYTF.

V gene TRBV19 combines with J gene TRBJ2-7; 11 nucleotides agree with TRBD2. The germline CDR1 and CDR2 sequences are LNHDA and SQIVND (reference sequence). CDR3 length: 16 amino acids. V lost 5 bases to trimming and J lost 3 bases; unmatched junction nucleotides: 9. The CDR3 DNA reads as TGTGCCAGTAGTTTAACTAGCGGGAGAGGAAACTACGAGCAGTACTTC. The encoded protein is CASSLTSGRGNYEQYF.

This chain links TRBV5-1 with TRBJ2-7; D is unclear. The CDR3 consists of 15 residues. The V end lost 5 bases, the J end lost 7 bases, and 22 bases lay between the germline ends. CDR1 and CDR2 from the germline V gene are SGHRS and YFSETQ. CDR3 amino acids: CASSHTGYSYDEQYF. The DNA for the CDR3 is TGCGCCAGCAGTCATACCGGTTATTCCTACGATGAGCAGTACTTC.

This CDR3 is CASPYTGLAGPEQFF. The CDR3 nucleotides are TGTGCCAGCCCCTACACGGGACTAGCGGGACCTGAGCAGTTCTTC. The chain uses TRBV14 and TRBJ2-1, with 13 bases that match TRBD2. The germline V gene has CDR1 SGHDN and CDR2 FVKESK. The CDR3 extends over 15 amino acids. J gave up 9 bases and V 8 bases, and 10 bases lay outside the gene matches.